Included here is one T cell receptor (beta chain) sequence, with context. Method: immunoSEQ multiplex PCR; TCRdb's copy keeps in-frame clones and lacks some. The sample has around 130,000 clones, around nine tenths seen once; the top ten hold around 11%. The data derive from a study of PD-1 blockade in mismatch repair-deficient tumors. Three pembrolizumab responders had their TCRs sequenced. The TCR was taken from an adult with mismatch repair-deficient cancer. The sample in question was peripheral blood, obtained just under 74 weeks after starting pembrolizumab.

Written as DNA, the CDR3 is TGTGCCAGCAGTTACAGGAGTTTTAGCTCTGGAAACACCATATATTTT. Its translation: CASSYRSFSSGNTIYF. The chain is built from TRBV6-5 and TRBJ1-3, with D uncertain. This CDR3 spans 16 amino acids. Trimming pared 2 bases from V and 0 bases from J, leaving 11 bases between. The germline CDR1 and CDR2 sequences are MNHEY and SVGAGI.